The next 14 T cell receptor beta chains were all read from a single sample in a study of CD8 T cells in ankylosing spondylitis. Study-wide results and limits: For ankylosing spondylitis blood, a TCR beta motif of several highly homologous variants appeared characteristic.

MiXCR, run by TCRdb on the 5' RACE reads, gives a single entry per CDR3 protein. The profile covers about 450,000 distinct CDR3 sequences, with roughly 25% appearing a single time and roughly 0.8% taken by the ten largest. These TCRs' antigens remain unknown. Sequencing used blood, either unsorted or a sorted T cell fraction (not recorded which). All receptors come from a male donor with ankylosing spondylitis.

The rearrangement uses TRBV5-6 and TRBJ2-5; 8 bases align to TRBD2. With V trimmed by 4 bases and J by 0 bases, 5 bases remained unmatched. Looked up from germline, CDR1 is SGHDT and CDR2 is YYEEEE. This CDR3 comprises 15 residues. The CDR3 DNA follows: TGTGCCAGCAGCCCGTCTAGCGGGTACCAAGAGACCCAGTACTTC. The encoded protein is CASSPSSGYQETQYF. The variable domain in full, with the rest retrieved from reference TRBV5-6 and TRBJ2-5, is DAGVTQSPTHLIKTRGQQVTLRCSPKSGHDTVSWYQQALGQGPQFIFQYYEEEERQRGNFPDRFSGHQFPNYSSELNVNALLLGDSALYLCASSPSSGYQETQYFGPGTRLLVL.

The chain has TRBV9 and TRBJ2-7; a weak D match, TRBD2 (5 bases). Germline CDR1 is SGDLS and CDR2 is YYNGEE. The CDR3 spans 15 residues. Trimming took 0 bases from V and 7 from J, leaving 17 bases between them. The chain's CDR3 is CASSVGAIPSGEQYF. DNA for the CDR3: TGTGCCAGCAGCGTAGGCGCCATTCCGTCGGGGGAGCAGTACTTC.

J is TRBJ1-3 and V is TRBV10-3, with 7 bases aligning to TRBD1. In germline, CDR1 is ENHRY, CDR2 SYGVKD. The CDR3 consists of 15 residues. The J segment lost 1 base and the V segment lost 5 bases, leaving 5 bases of the junction unmatched. CDR3 region: CAISWTGNSGNTIYF. The CDR3 region has the DNA TGTGCCATCAGTTGGACAGGCAATTCTGGAAACACCATATATTTT.

This clonotype was seen a handful of times. V and J are TRBV5-6 and TRBJ1-5; D call uncertain. Trimming took 4 bases from V and 1 from J, leaving 12 bases between them. CDR3 length equals 15 residues. CDR1 and CDR2 (germline): SGHDT, YYEEEE. CDR3 protein: CASSHRTRSNQPQHF. The CDR3 region has the DNA TGTGCCAGCAGCCACCGGACGAGAAGCAATCAGCCCCAGCATTTT.

The V gene is TRBV3-1, the J gene TRBJ1-1; D perhaps matches TRBD1 (6 bases). V was clipped by 0 bases and J by 4 bases, with 21 bases between them. The germline V gene has CDR1 LGHDT and CDR2 YNNKEL (reference sequence). This CDR3 contains 18 residues. In nucleotides, the CDR3 is TGTGCCAGCAGCCAAGATAGGGGGGGAGGCTCCGTTTTCACTGAAGCTTTCTTT. Encoded protein: CASSQDRGGGSVFTEAFF.

The chain employs TRBV11-3 and TRBJ2-3; either TRBD1 or TRBD2 may supply D (5 bases each). CDR1 is SGHNT, CDR2 YENEEA, per germline. Trimming cost V 5 bases and J 2 bases, with 11 bases left between them. The CDR3 spans 14 residues. The CDR3 protein is CASSHRDHTDTQYF. Here the CDR3 DNA reads TGTGCCAGCAGCCATCGGGACCACACAGATACGCAGTATTTT.

A few counts support this clonotype. The chain couples TRBV13 to TRBJ2-3; TRBD1 matches at 7 bases. This CDR3 contains 18 residues. Germline CDR1 reads PRHDT; CDR2 reads FYEKMQ (reference sequence). V trimming: 2 bases; J trimming: 1 base; junction bases outside the gene matches: 12. The CDR3 nucleotides read TGTGCCAGCAGCTTAAACGGGGAAGGGGGCGCCGGCACAGATACGCAGTATTTT. It yields the protein CASSLNGEGGAGTDTQYF.

This chain connects TRBV20-1 to TRBJ2-3, with D unclear. Deletions cut 2 bases from V and 12 bases from J, with 15 bases between. The germline V gene encodes CDR1 DFQATT and CDR2 SNEGSKA (reference sequence). This CDR3 spans 12 amino acids. This CDR3 reads CSARTTQNFQYF. CDR3 DNA sequence: TGCAGTGCTAGAACCACCCAGAATTTTCAGTATTTT.

The gene calls are TRBV30 and TRBJ2-2, with 8 bases that match TRBD2. Losses at the gene ends were 1 base for V and 6 bases for J; bases not matched to a gene: 4. The CDR3 is 14 amino acids. Per the germline V gene, CDR1 is GTSNPN and CDR2 is SVGIG (reference sequence). CDR3 nucleotide sequence: TGTGCCTGGAGTGCCGGGACTAGTTCCGGGGAGCTGTTTTTT. Encoded protein: CAWSAGTSSGELFF. The whole variable domain, filled in from reference TRBV30 and TRBJ2-2, reads SQTIHQWPATLVQPVGSPLSLECTVEGTSNPNLYWYRQAAGRGLQLLFYSVGIGQISSEVPQNLSASRPQDRQFILSSKKLLLSDSGFYLCAWSAGTSSGELFFGEGSRLTVL.

This clonotype appeared a single time. This chain joins TRBV11-3 and TRBJ2-1; weak D call: TRBD2 (6 bases). The length of the CDR3 is 14 residues. Germline lookup yields CDR1 SGHNT and CDR2 YENEEA. The V end lost 6 bases, the J end lost 4 bases, and 13 bases lay between the germline ends. The CDR3 DNA reads as TGTGCCAGCAGATTTCGGGACTTATACAATGAGCAGTTCTTC. As protein: CASRFRDLYNEQFF.

The chain uses TRBV7-9 and TRBJ1-4; no clear D gene. With 5 bases removed from V and 10 bases from J, the gap between germline ends came to 11 bases. The CDR3 is 12 amino acids. CDR1 and CDR2 (germline): SEHNR, FQNEAQ (reference sequence). The CDR3 spells CASSPVVGKLFF. Here the CDR3 DNA reads TGTGCCAGCAGCCCGGTGGTAGGAAAACTGTTTTTT. Full variable domain (rest looked up from reference TRBV7-9 and TRBJ1-4): DTGVSQNPRHKITKRGQNVTFRCDPISEHNRLYWYRQTLGQGPEFLTYFQNEAQLEKSRLLSDRFSAERPKGSFSTLEIQRTEQGDSAMYLCASSPVVGKLFFGSGTQLSVL.

This clonotype showed up just a few times. The V call is TRBV11-2, the J call TRBJ2-5; no definite D call. This CDR3 has 16 amino acids. Per the germline V gene, CDR1 is SGHAT and CDR2 is FQNNGV. Deletions cut 1 base from V and 4 bases from J, with 16 bases between. CDR3 loop: CASSLVGQVTGETQYF. The CDR3 bases are TGTGCCAGCAGCTTAGTGGGCCAAGTTACCGGAGAGACCCAGTACTTC.

This clonotype was recorded at least ten times. The rearrangement joins TRBV12-3 or TRBV12-4 to TRBJ2-1; TRBD2 aligns across 12 bases. V lost 5 bases to trimming and J lost 4 bases; unmatched junction nucleotides: 6. The CDR3 is made up of 16 amino acids. Here the CDR3 DNA reads TGTGCCAGCAGTAACCAACTAGCGGGAGGATACAATGAGCAGTTCTTC. This gives the protein CASSNQLAGGYNEQFF.

The rearrangement links TRBV5-1 to TRBJ1-1, with TRBD1 as a possible D gene (5 bases). The CDR3 is made up of 14 amino acids. V was cut by 0 bases and J by 2 bases, with 8 bases left in between. Germline V gene data show CDR1 as SGHRS and CDR2 as YFSETQ. CDR3 sequence reads: CASSLGTINTEAFF. Written as DNA, the CDR3 is TGCGCCAGCAGCTTGGGGACAATAAACACTGAAGCTTTCTTT. Full variable domain (rest looked up from reference TRBV5-1 and TRBJ1-1): KAGVTQTPRYLIKTRGQQVTLSCSPISGHRSVSWYQQTPGQGLQFLFEYFSETQRNKGNFPGRFSGRQFSNSRSEMNVSTLELGDSALYLCASSLGTINTEAFFGQGTRLTVV.